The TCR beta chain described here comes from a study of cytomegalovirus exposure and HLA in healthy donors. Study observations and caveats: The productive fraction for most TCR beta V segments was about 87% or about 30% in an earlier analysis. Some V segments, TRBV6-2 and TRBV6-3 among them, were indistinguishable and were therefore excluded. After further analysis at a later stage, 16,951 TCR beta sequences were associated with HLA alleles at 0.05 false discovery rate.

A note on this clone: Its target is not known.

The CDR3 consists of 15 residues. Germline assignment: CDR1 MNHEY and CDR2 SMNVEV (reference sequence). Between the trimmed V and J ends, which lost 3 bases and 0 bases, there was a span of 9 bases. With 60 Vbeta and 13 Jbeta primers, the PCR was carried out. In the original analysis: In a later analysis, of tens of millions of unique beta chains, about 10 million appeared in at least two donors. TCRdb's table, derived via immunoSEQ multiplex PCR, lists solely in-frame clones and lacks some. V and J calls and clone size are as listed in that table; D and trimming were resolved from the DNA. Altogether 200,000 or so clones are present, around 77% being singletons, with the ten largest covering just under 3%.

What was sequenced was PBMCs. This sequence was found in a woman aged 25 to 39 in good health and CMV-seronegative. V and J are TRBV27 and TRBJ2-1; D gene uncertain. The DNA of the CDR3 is TGTGCCAGCAGTTTTAACCCTAGCTCCTACAATGAGCAGTTCTTC. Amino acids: CASSFNPSSYNEQFF.